This record looks at one T cell receptor (beta chain) sequence and its context. No antigen is known for it. A single record per CDR3 protein comes from TCRdb applying MiXCR to the reads. The repertoire includes some 180,000 distinct CDR3 sequences, 7.5% to 10% of them detected once, and around 4.4% sits in the top ten. V lost 3 bases, J lost 4 bases, and 12 bases stayed unmatched. Germline loops: CDR1 DFQATT, CDR2 SNEGSKA (reference sequence). The CDR3 sequence is 16 residues long. The sample comes from a study of T cell repertoires in cytomegalovirus infection. Study results and limitations: Cumulative public TCR beta family frequency identified CMV carriers with the relevant HLA. The ex vivo response showed dominance by HLA-C-restricted CMV-specific TCR beta clonotypes.

Source material: PBMCs. The gene calls are TRBV20-1 and TRBJ1-2, with TRBD1 matching 9 bases. This receptor was obtained from a human donor in good health (CMV status not recorded). Some clones in this sample may be carry-over from other donors' samples. The CDR3 spells CSASVPGQGLGYGYTF. Here the CDR3 DNA reads TGCAGTGCTAGCGTCCCGGGACAGGGTCTAGGCTATGGCTACACCTTC.